These T cell receptor beta chains were read from a single sample in a study of blood T cell repertoires in COVID-19. Profiled with immunoSEQ multiplex PCR; TCRdb holds only in-frame clones, not every one. The sample includes 70,000 or so clones, approximately 90% of them seen just once. Material: peripheral blood. These receptors were collected from a man in his 60s with acute or convalescent COVID-19. Both conserved end residues are trimmed from each CDR3.

v_call: TRBV7-9; j_call: TRBJ2-5; cdr3_aa: ASSLTSGLDAQY
v_call: TRBV30; j_call: TRBJ2-7; cdr3_aa: AWSPGQGGEQY
v_call: TRBV4-1; j_call: TRBJ2-5; cdr3_aa: ASSHETGWETQY
v_call: TRBV27; j_call: TRBJ2-2; cdr3_aa: ASSLLGSGGNTGELF
v_call: TRBV5-4; j_call: TRBJ1-2; cdr3_aa: ASSFRDGYT
v_call: TRBV6-1; j_call: TRBJ1-1; cdr3_aa: ASSELGLVGGLGTEAF
v_call: TRBV27; j_call: TRBJ2-5; cdr3_aa: ASRRTGVLKTQY
v_call: TRBV3-1/TRBV3-2; j_call: TRBJ2-1; cdr3_aa: ASSPTSGLNEQF
v_call: TRBV6-6; j_call: TRBJ1-5; cdr3_aa: ASTDSSNQPQH
v_call: TRBV3-1/TRBV3-2; j_call: TRBJ1-1; cdr3_aa: ASGRGPEHNMMNTEAF
v_call: TRBV6-1; j_call: TRBJ1-1; cdr3_aa: ASSEVRGPAEAF
v_call: TRBV5-1; j_call: TRBJ2-1; cdr3_aa: ASSPIGSGANEQF
v_call: TRBV30; j_call: TRBJ2-7; cdr3_aa: AWSGGTLTAEQY
v_call: TRBV3-1/TRBV3-2; j_call: TRBJ2-7; cdr3_aa: ASSQENARAGEQY
v_call: TRBV5-4; j_call: TRBJ2-5; cdr3_aa: ASSRGLAAGETQY
v_call: TRBV11-2; j_call: TRBJ1-2; cdr3_aa: ASSLDGASDYGYT
v_call: TRBV5-6; j_call: TRBJ1-2; cdr3_aa: ASSLSGANYGYT
v_call: TRBV5-4; j_call: TRBJ2-1; cdr3_aa: ASSPQRNSYNEQF
v_call: TRBV5-1; j_call: TRBJ2-3; cdr3_aa: ASSLGLAGDWTDTQY
v_call: TRBV6-5; j_call: TRBJ2-2; cdr3_aa: ASTKTANTGELF
v_call: TRBV5-1; j_call: TRBJ2-3; cdr3_aa: ASSLEGTSVDTQY
v_call: TRBV5-5; j_call: TRBJ1-3; cdr3_aa: ASSSADAWPGNTIY
v_call: TRBV5-1; j_call: TRBJ2-5; cdr3_aa: ASSSLSSTSGVQETQY
v_call: TRBV7-2; j_call: TRBJ1-1; cdr3_aa: ASSLQGAMTEAF
v_call: TRBV11-2; j_call: TRBJ1-1; cdr3_aa: ASSLSWESSAF
v_call: TRBV29-1; j_call: TRBJ1-1; cdr3_aa: SVAPWTGGNTEAF
v_call: TRBV29-1; j_call: TRBJ1-1; cdr3_aa: SAAWDRVNTEAF
v_call: TRBV11-2; j_call: TRBJ2-7; cdr3_aa: ASSPGQVYEQY
v_call: TRBV2; j_call: TRBJ2-2; cdr3_aa: ASSTTGIGELF
v_call: TRBV30; j_call: TRBJ2-1; cdr3_aa: AWSRAGGRNEQF
v_call: TRBV10-2; j_call: TRBJ2-5; cdr3_aa: ASSESQELGETQY
v_call: TRBV24-1; j_call: TRBJ2-5; cdr3_aa: ATSPGVAGGETQY
v_call: TRBV19; j_call: TRBJ2-2; cdr3_aa: ASSPGGGAGELF
v_call: TRBV30; j_call: TRBJ2-1; cdr3_aa: AWAQDGRNEQF
v_call: TRBV14; j_call: TRBJ1-2; cdr3_aa: ASSQARDYGYT
v_call: TRBV18; j_call: TRBJ2-2; cdr3_aa: ASSPPRLAGDTGELF
v_call: TRBV5-1; j_call: TRBJ1-1; cdr3_aa: ASSLHRDRWASGTEAF
v_call: TRBV24-1; j_call: TRBJ1-4; cdr3_aa: ATSDPYRVEKATNEKLF
v_call: TRBV9; j_call: TRBJ2-6; cdr3_aa: ASSVDGRSGANVLT
v_call: TRBV11-2; j_call: TRBJ2-5; cdr3_aa: ASSLGPSGRALGETQY
v_call: TRBV9; j_call: TRBJ2-2; cdr3_aa: ASSPLAGGNTGELF
v_call: TRBV29-1; j_call: TRBJ2-3; cdr3_aa: SVEQAGGTDTQY
v_call: TRBV14; j_call: TRBJ2-7; cdr3_aa: ASSPEVRRKQY
v_call: TRBV7-2; j_call: TRBJ2-3; cdr3_aa: ASSLRGASTDTQY
v_call: TRBV3-1/TRBV3-2; j_call: TRBJ2-1; cdr3_aa: ASSQDTGEQF
v_call: TRBV11-2; j_call: TRBJ1-6; cdr3_aa: ASSFASNSPLH
v_call: TRBV30; j_call: TRBJ2-7; cdr3_aa: AWSQRGHGSYEQY
v_call: TRBV5-1; j_call: TRBJ1-1; cdr3_aa: ASARGDTEAF
v_call: TRBV18; j_call: TRBJ2-7; cdr3_aa: ASSPSAGLGSHEQY
v_call: TRBV14; j_call: TRBJ1-2; cdr3_aa: ASSQARGGGYT
v_call: TRBV29-1; j_call: TRBJ1-1; cdr3_aa: SVDWYRTGNTEAF
v_call: TRBV12-5; j_call: TRBJ1-2; cdr3_aa: ASGQTGGGYGYT
v_call: TRBV3-1/TRBV3-2; j_call: TRBJ1-1; cdr3_aa: ASSLGPSWAF
v_call: TRBV11-1; j_call: TRBJ1-6; cdr3_aa: ASSADRGINSPLH